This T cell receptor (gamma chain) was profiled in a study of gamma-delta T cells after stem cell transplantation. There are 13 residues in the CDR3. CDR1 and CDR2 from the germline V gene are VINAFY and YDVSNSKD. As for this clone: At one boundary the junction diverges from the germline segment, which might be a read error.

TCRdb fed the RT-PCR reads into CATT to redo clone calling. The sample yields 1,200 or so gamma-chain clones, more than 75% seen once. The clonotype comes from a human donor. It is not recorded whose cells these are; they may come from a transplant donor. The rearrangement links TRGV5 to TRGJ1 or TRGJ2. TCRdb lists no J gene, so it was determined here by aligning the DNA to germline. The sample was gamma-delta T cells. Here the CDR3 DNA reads TGTGCCGCCTGGGACAGGCCGGGTTATAAGAAACTCTTT. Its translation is CAAWDRPGYKKLF.